This T cell receptor beta chain comes out of a study of cytomegalovirus exposure and HLA in healthy donors. Points from the study as a whole: Published work reported that the classifier diagnosed cytomegalovirus status with high specificity and sensitivity. The presence/absence work took it that sequencing depth was about the same across donors. Other equally common chains were less clonally expanded than HLA-associated TCR beta chains, a later analysis showed.

The CDR3 extends over 14 amino acids. Germline lookup yields CDR1 MNHNS and CDR2 SASEGT. The V and J ends lost 6 bases and 5 bases, in that order; junction bases with no gene match: 7. Primers for the PCR totalled 60 Vbeta and 13 Jbeta. Assay used: immunoSEQ multiplex PCR; TCRdb lists only in-frame clones, some missing. The sample yields about 69,000 clones, roughly 72% seen once. With regard to this clone: Its antigen remains unidentified.

The sample comprised PBMCs. The TCR was taken from a woman aged 30 to 39 in good health and CMV-seropositive. The J gene is TRBJ2-5, the V gene TRBV6-1; TRBD2 agrees at 9 bases. The CDR3 is CASSLAGLMETQYF. The CDR3 DNA follows: TGTGCCAGCAGCCTAGCGGGACTGATGGAGACCCAGTACTTC.